This T cell receptor beta chain stems from a study of T-cell memory formation after mild COVID-19. Study observations and caveats: Those CD4+ clones that contracted were mainly in CM and EM (CD8+ ones in EMRA). A balance of CD4 and CD8 characterized clones contracting day 15 to 85, whereas later expanders leaned CD4+. The study detected some responding clones in pre-infection memory, suggesting cross-reactive memory joined.

This clonotype came up a few times. What it binds is not known. CDR3 length equals 16 residues. Per germline, CDR1 SGHTA and CDR2 FQGNSA. The V end lost 1 base, the J end lost 2 bases, and 15 bases lay between the germline ends. Constant-segment-primed 5'RACE gave TCR alpha and TCR beta cDNA libraries with sample barcodes and UMIs. TCRdb reanalysed the 5' RACE reads using MiXCR and keeps one entry per CDR3 protein. The table has fewer than 650,000 distinct CDR3 sequences, 15% to 20% seen once. The rearrangement links TRBV7-2 to TRBJ2-7; D perhaps matches TRBD2 (6 bases). The sample comprised PBMCs or a T cell subset sorted from them (not recorded which). This TCR came from an adult woman who had mild COVID-19 (a few samples of this study predate the infection). Cell type and time point are not known. CDR3 region: CASSLGEAGSAYEQYF. The CDR3 DNA reads as TGTGCCAGCAGCTTAGGGGAGGCAGGTTCGGCCTACGAGCAGTACTTC. Supplemented by reference TRBV7-2 and TRBJ2-7, the full variable domain reads GAGVSQSPSNKVTEKGKDVELRCDPISGHTALYWYRQSLGQGLEFLIYFQGNSAPDKSGLPSDRFSAERTGGSVSTLTIQRTQQEDSAVYLCASSLGEAGSAYEQYFGPGTRLTVT.